This T cell receptor beta chain is from a study of CD8 T cells in ankylosing spondylitis (dated by TCRdb to about 2017). Notes on the research overall: T cell receptor beta repertoires were profiled in healthy donors and ankylosing spondylitis patients so that disease-linked TCR variants could be found. In total, the full study cohort was made up of roughly 110 healthy donors and 25 or so ankylosing spondylitis patients. Peripheral blood was sampled, and synovial fluid was additionally collected from ankylosing spondylitis patients. The full study reports these points: Some TCR beta motif variants had previously been reported in synovial fluid and blood of reactive arthritis patients, which suggested common disease-initiation mechanisms. A TCR beta motif of several highly homologous amino acid variants appeared characteristic of blood from ankylosing spondylitis patients. Significant enrichment of the disease-linked clones was reported in matched synovial fluid samples from ankylosing spondylitis patients. The disease-linked clones showed a CD8+ phenotype and occurred at relatively low frequencies in peripheral blood.

V and J lose 4 bases and 5 bases, and a span of 10 bases separates them. From its cysteine to its phenylalanine, the CDR3 spans 13 amino acids. This entry keeps only the CDR3 DNA: 39 bases, framed from base 1. The germline V gene sets CDR1 to SGHRS and CDR2 to YFSETQ. The sample holds a few counts of this clonotype. Its specific antigen is unknown. Per-base quality was not reported, and no clone a single base away is much larger than it. Sequencing was performed on an Illumina HiSeq 2500. Quantitative 5'-RACE with molecular barcodes was the method used to prepare the TCR beta libraries. In the authors' own workflow: To identify disease-linked TCR variants, a new computational method was used, one built on a probabilistic model of VDJ rearrangement. TCRdb trimmed public reads at Q25 via fastp, called clones via MiXCR and kept in-frame beta chains. Under each unique CDR3 protein, matching rows form one entry showing the most common genes and DNA. TCRdb, rather than the study authors, made the V and J calls. The table for this sample lists a few hundred thousand distinct CDR3 sequences; around 8% of them were counted only once. The ten largest clones take up approximately 14% of the sample.

The sequence came from a male donor with ankylosing spondylitis. The receptor chain draws on TRBV5-1 and TRBJ2-1, with the D gene not confidently named. Sample: blood, either unsorted or a sorted T cell fraction (not recorded which). CDR3 sequence: CASSVGRNNEQFF. The nucleotide sequence reads TGCGCCAGCAGCGTGGGCCGAAACAATGAGCAGTTCTTC.